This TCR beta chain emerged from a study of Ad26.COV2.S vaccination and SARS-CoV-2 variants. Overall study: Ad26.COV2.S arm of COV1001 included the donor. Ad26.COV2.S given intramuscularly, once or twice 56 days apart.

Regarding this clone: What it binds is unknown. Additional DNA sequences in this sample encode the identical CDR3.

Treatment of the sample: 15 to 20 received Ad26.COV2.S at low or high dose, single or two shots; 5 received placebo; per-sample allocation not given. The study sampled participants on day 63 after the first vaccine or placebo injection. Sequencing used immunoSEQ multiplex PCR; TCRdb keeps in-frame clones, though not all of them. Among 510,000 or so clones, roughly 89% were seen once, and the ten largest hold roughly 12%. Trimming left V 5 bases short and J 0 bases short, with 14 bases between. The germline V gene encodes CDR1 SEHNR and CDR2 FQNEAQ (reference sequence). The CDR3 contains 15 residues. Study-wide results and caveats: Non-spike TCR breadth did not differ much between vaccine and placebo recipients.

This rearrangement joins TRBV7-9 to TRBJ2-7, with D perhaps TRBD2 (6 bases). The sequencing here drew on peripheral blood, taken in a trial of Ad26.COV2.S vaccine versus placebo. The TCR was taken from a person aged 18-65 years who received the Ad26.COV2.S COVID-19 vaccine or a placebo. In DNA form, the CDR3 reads TGTGCCAGCAGCCCCCGGGACTTAAGCTCCTACGAGCAGTACTTC. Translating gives CASSPRDLSSYEQYF.